This T cell receptor (beta chain) emerged from a study of Ad26.COV2.S vaccination and SARS-CoV-2 variants. Treatment given: some 20 received Ad26.COV2.S at low or high dose, single or two shots; 5 received placebo; per-sample allocation not given. Day 63 after the first injection of vaccine or placebo was the sampling time. Germline values: CDR1 LNHNV, CDR2 YYDKDF (reference sequence). This CDR3 contains 14 residues. V was trimmed by 1 base and J by 2 bases, leaving 9 bases between them. Produced via immunoSEQ multiplex PCR; TCRdb's table is partial and in-frame only. The sample gives hundreds of thousands of clones, roughly 89% of which show up once; roughly 4.8% is in the top ten.

The sequence was collected from a person between 18 and 60 years old who received the Ad26.COV2.S COVID-19 vaccine or a placebo. Source: peripheral blood, taken in a trial of Ad26.COV2.S vaccine versus placebo. This rearrangement joins TRBV15 to TRBJ2-7; D perhaps matches TRBD1 (5 bases). CDR3 sequence (DNA): TGTGCCACCAGCAGAGGACAGTTTGCCTACGAGCAGTACTTC. It encodes CATSRGQFAYEQYF. Full variable domain (remainder filled in from reference TRBV15 and TRBJ2-7): DAMVIQNPRYQVTQFGKPVTLSCSQTLNHNVMYWYQQKSSQAPKLLFHYYDKDFNNEADTPDNFQSRRPNTSFCFLDIRSPGLGDTAMYLCATSRGQFAYEQYFGPGTRLTVT.